This T cell receptor beta chain is drawn from a study of shared clonotypes between healthy human individuals. Study findings and constraints: Clonotypes not shared had lower generation probabilities than those common to all four donors.

Trimming removed 4 bases at V and 0 bases at J, with 16 bases between. Germline CDR1 reads SGDLS; CDR2 reads YYNGEE. This CDR3 comprises 16 residues. Libraries were prepared by immunoSEQ multiplex PCR; TCRdb keeps only in-frame clonotypes and omits some of them. The sample has about 1.1 million clones; about 80% are singletons. For this clone: Its cognate antigen is unknown.

Naive CD4+ cells were CD45RA-selected; the remaining cells were memory. Specimen: memory CD4+ T cells from PBMCs. Indicated subset: CD45RA-negative fraction. The receptor was isolated from a man between 18 and 35 years old in good health. Some clones in this sample may be carry-over from other donors' samples. The J gene is TRBJ2-5, the V gene TRBV9; the D gene is possibly TRBD2 (5 bases). The DNA of the CDR3 is TGTGCCAGCAGCCCTGGAGGCGGCACTTACCAAGAGACCCAGTACTTC. Protein sequence: CASSPGGGTYQETQYF.